This T cell receptor (beta chain) was sequenced for a study of cytomegalovirus exposure and HLA in healthy donors. The PCR made use of 60 Vbeta and 13 Jbeta primers. Assay used: immunoSEQ multiplex PCR; TCRdb lists only in-frame clones, some missing. The sample has tens of thousands of clones. The germline gives CDR1 MNHEY, CDR2 SVGAGI. The CDR3 runs to 15 residues. V lost 0 bases and J lost 3; bases outside the gene matches: 3. The rearrangement links TRBV6-5 to TRBJ2-7; 9 bases fit TRBD1. This sequence was found in a female donor in good health and CMV-seronegative. The source material was PBMCs. The CDR3 nucleotides read TGTGCCAGCAGTTACTCCGGGACAGGGTTCTACGAGCAGTACTTC. Residues: CASSYSGTGFYEQYF.